This T cell receptor beta chain was recovered during a study of shared clonotypes between healthy human individuals. The study, taken as a whole, reports: Generally, estimated richness proved larger in naive subsets than it did in memory subsets. In contrast to clonotypes shared by all four donors, non-shared clonotypes had lower generation probabilities.

For sorted subsets, 150 to 250 ng DNA per replicate equaled 30,000 or so T cell genomes. Measured with immunoSEQ multiplex PCR; TCRdb has only the in-frame clones, and not every one. The sample lists about 2 million clones; 95% were seen once. About this clone itself: Its antigen is unidentified.

Trimming pared 1 base from V and 6 bases from J, leaving 10 bases between. CDR1 and CDR2 from the germline V gene are SGHTA and FQGNSA. The CDR3 has 14 amino acids. The specimen was naive CD4+ T cells sorted from blood. Described subset: CD45RA+ positively selected. The sequence came from a man younger than 35 in good health. The V call is TRBV7-2, the J call TRBJ1-5; D unresolved. CDR3 amino acids: CASSLVREGQPQHF. Here the CDR3 DNA reads TGTGCCAGCAGCTTAGTAAGGGAGGGTCAGCCCCAGCATTTT.